The 18 T cell receptor beta chains reported below all come from one sample, sequenced in a study of T-cell reconstitution after alpha-beta-depleted transplantation in children. Unique molecular identifiers were incorporated into the prepared TCRbeta library. From the PCR reads, TCRdb called clonotypes with MiXCR, one entry per CDR3 protein. The repertoire holds under 350,000 distinct CDR3 sequences, with more than 9% as singletons. Here the sequenced sample was PBMCs from the stem cell graft donor, taken from the stem cell graft. These receptors were taken from a human donor who donated a stem cell graft to a child with SCID.

Only a few counts were recorded for this clonotype. The chain combines TRBV10-3 with TRBJ1-6; the D gene is possibly TRBD1 (5 bases). Germline V gene data show CDR1 as ENHRY and CDR2 as SYGVKD. This CDR3 region has 16 residues. V was cut by 3 bases and J by 5 bases, with 14 bases left in between. The CDR3 loop is CAISEGPGNHNSPLHF. The CDR3, as DNA: TGTGCCATCAGTGAAGGACCAGGGAATCATAATTCACCCCTCCACTTT.

This clonotype was counted many times. V gene TRBV5-1 combines with J gene TRBJ2-5; no firm D call. CDR1 SGHRS and CDR2 YFSETQ come from the germline V gene. The CDR3 length is 14 residues. The V and J ends lost 0 bases and 2 bases respectively, with 8 bases between them. The CDR3 coding sequence is TGCGCCAGCAGCTTGGAGGGCAGACAAGAGACCCAGTACTTC. Protein product: CASSLEGRQETQYF.

This clonotype has just a few counts. V gene TRBV3-1 combines with J gene TRBJ1-2; unclear D gene. CDR3 size: 15 residues. Germline V gives CDR1 LGHDT, CDR2 YNNKEL (reference sequence). Trimming pared 4 bases from V and 8 bases from J, leaving 20 bases between. The CDR3 coding sequence is TGTGCCAGCAGCCTCGGCGACTCCCGGGTCGGAGGCTACACCTTC. It codes for CASSLGDSRVGGYTF. Complete variable domain (other parts from reference TRBV3-1 and TRBJ1-2): DTAVSQTPKYLVTQMGNDKSIKCEQNLGHDTMYWYKQDSKKFLKIMFSYNNKELIINETVPNRFSPKSPDKAHLNLHINSLELGDSAVYFCASSLGDSRVGGYTFGSGTRLTVV.

The chain combines TRBV9 with TRBJ1-1; D possibly corresponds to TRBD1 (6 bases). This CDR3 region has 12 residues. Trimming left V 3 bases short and J 8 bases short, with 11 bases between. Germline V gene data show CDR1 as SGDLS and CDR2 as YYNGEE. The CDR3 region has the DNA TGTGCCAGCAGCGGAGGGGGTTTGGAAGCTTTCTTT. Protein product: CASSGGGLEAFF.

The V gene is TRBV12-3 or TRBV12-4, the J gene TRBJ2-7, with TRBD1 as a possible D gene (6 bases). The CDR3 loop spans 11 amino acids. V lost 7 bases, J lost 5 bases, and 9 bases lay in between. For the CDR3, the DNA is TGTGCCAGCACGTGGGACAACGAGCAGTACTTC. Protein: CASTWDNEQYF.

This sequence joins TRBV20-1 and TRBJ2-1, with D perhaps TRBD2 (6 bases). V shed 5 bases and J shed 4 bases, with 12 bases lying between them. Germline CDR1 DFQATT, CDR2 SNEGSKA (reference sequence). The CDR3 runs to 13 residues. CDR3 sequence (DNA): TGCAGTGCTTTTGACGGGGGTTACAATGAGCAGTTCTTC. Amino acid sequence: CSAFDGGYNEQFF.

V is TRBV27 and J is TRBJ1-4; 7 bases are a match to TRBD1. CDR1 is MNHEY and CDR2 is SMNVEV in the germline V gene (reference sequence). CDR3 length: 15 amino acids. V shed 1 base and J 4 bases; nucleotides not matched to a gene: 3. The chain's CDR3 is CASSLWGTDNEKLFF. DNA of the CDR3: TGTGCCAGCAGTTTATGGGGGACAGATAATGAAAAACTGTTTTTT.

This clonotype has a handful of counts. J is TRBJ2-1 and V is TRBV7-9; tentatively, D is TRBD2 (5 bases). The CDR3 covers 13 residues. Trimming shortened V by 1 base and J by 9 bases, and 10 bases separated the two germline ends. Germline V lookup: CDR1 SEHNR, CDR2 FQNEAQ (reference sequence). The CDR3 bases are TGTGCCAGCAGCTTAGGGGTTGCGGGTGAGCAGTTCTTC. Translating gives CASSLGVAGEQFF.

This clonotype was picked up many times. The gene calls are TRBV7-9 and TRBJ1-4; no clear D gene. Germline CDR1 SEHNR, CDR2 FQNEAQ (reference sequence). The CDR3 is 15 amino acids. Trimming removed 1 base at V and 0 bases at J, with 6 bases between. The CDR3 DNA sequence: TGTGCCAGCAGCTTAGGGGCCGCAACTAATGAAAAACTGTTTTTT. Residues: CASSLGAATNEKLFF.

V usage is TRBV5-1 and J usage is TRBJ2-7; maybe TRBD2 (7 bases). V was trimmed by 1 base and J by 3 bases, leaving 11 bases between them. The V gene's germline CDR1 is SGHRS and CDR2 YFSETQ. The CDR3 is 14 amino acids. Here the CDR3 reads CASSLRGGNYEQYF. The CDR3 nucleotides read TGCGCCAGCAGCTTGAGGGGGGGGAACTACGAGCAGTACTTC.

The rearrangement joins TRBV5-1 to TRBJ2-7; a possible D gene is TRBD1 (5 bases). Trimming removed 0 bases at V and 0 bases at J, with 10 bases between. The CDR3 is made up of 15 amino acids. CDR1 and CDR2 (germline): SGHRS, YFSETQ. CDR3 in amino acids: CASSLGQLSSYEQYF. The CDR3 DNA reads TGCGCCAGCAGCTTGGGACAGCTTAGCTCCTACGAGCAGTACTTC.

This clonotype was detected ten times or more. The rearrangement links TRBV10-3 to TRBJ2-3, with TRBD1 identical over 7 bases. Germline lookup yields CDR1 ENHRY and CDR2 SYGVKD. This CDR3 spans 16 amino acids. The V segment lost 2 bases and the J segment 2 bases; nucleotides outside the gene matches: 7. CDR3 residues: CAISEPGQRTTDTQYF. Here the CDR3 DNA reads TGTGCCATCAGTGAGCCGGGACAGAGGACCACAGATACGCAGTATTTT.

This chain joins TRBV18 and TRBJ2-2; D is ambiguous. The CDR3 is 13 residues long. Trimming took off 4 bases at V and 8 bases at J, with 11 bases between the two ends. The germline gives CDR1 KGHSH, CDR2 LQKENI. CDR3 protein: CASSRQDGGELFF. In DNA form, the CDR3 reads TGTGCCAGCTCACGCCAAGACGGGGGGGAGCTGTTTTTT.

The chain carries TRBV24-1 and TRBJ2-2; D gene ambiguous. CDR1 and CDR2 (germline): KGHDR, SFDVKD. The CDR3 totals 16 residues. V was trimmed by 2 bases and J by 0 bases, leaving 9 bases between them. CDR3: CATSDWGSSNTGELFF. CDR3 bases: TGTGCCACCAGTGATTGGGGAAGTTCGAACACCGGGGAGCTGTTTTTT.

The sample holds a few counts of this clonotype. The gene calls are TRBV15 and TRBJ2-5; TRBD2 is a possible D gene (6 bases). Germline lookup yields CDR1 LNHNV and CDR2 YYDKDF (reference sequence). V lost 1 base and J lost 2, with 11 bases in between. This CDR3 contains 15 residues. Written as DNA, the CDR3 is TGTGCCACCAGCAGAGCGGGGCGGGGACAAGAGACCCAGTACTTC. It codes for CATSRAGRGQETQYF.

Many counts were recorded for this clonotype. CDR3 amino acids: CASSQEGYSTDTQYF. The CDR3 coding sequence is TGCGCCAGCAGCCAAGAGGGGTACAGCACAGATACGCAGTATTTT. The rearrangement joins TRBV4-1 to TRBJ2-3; D is undetermined. Deletions cut 0 bases from V and 0 bases from J, with 7 bases between. This CDR3 has 15 amino acids. Germline V gene sequence: CDR1 MGHRA, CDR2 YSYEKL.

This clonotype was recorded many times. J is TRBJ1-1 and V is TRBV10-3; D not certain. The CDR3 has 13 residues. Germline CDR1 ENHRY, CDR2 SYGVKD. Trimming stripped 8 bases from V and 1 base from J, with 11 bases between. CDR3 in DNA: TGTGCCATCGTTAACACGGAGAACACTGAAGCTTTCTTT. It encodes CAIVNTENTEAFF.

This clonotype has at least ten counts. This chain uses TRBV15 with TRBJ2-1; 7 positions agree with TRBD2. The CDR3 contains 14 residues. Unmatched junction bases numbered 9, after V lost 5 bases and J lost 8 bases. The germline CDR1 and CDR2 sequences are LNHNV and YYDKDF (reference sequence). For the CDR3, the DNA is TGTGCCACCAGCGGGAGCGGGGTTGTCGATGAGCAGTTCTTC. It translates to CATSGSGVVDEQFF.